The next 19 T cell receptor beta chains were all read from a single sample in a study of blood T cell repertoires in COVID-19. Some clones are missing from TCRdb's copy, which holds only in-frame ones; the method was immunoSEQ multiplex PCR. The sample consists of about 88,000 clones, roughly 90% of them appearing once. The sequenced sample consisted of peripheral blood. The receptor source for this set is a woman over 75 with acute or convalescent COVID-19.

The genes are TRBV19 and TRBJ1-1, with 9 bases that match TRBD1. With V trimmed by 0 bases and J by 6 bases, 5 bases remained unmatched. From germline, CDR1 is LNHDA and CDR2 SQIVND (reference sequence). This CDR3 is 15 amino acids long. The CDR3, as DNA: TGTGCCAGTAGTATAGAAGGGACAGGGACATCTGAAGCTTTCTTT. Its protein product is CASSIEGTGTSEAFF.

The V gene is TRBV7-2, the J gene TRBJ1-5; 11 bases match TRBD1. The CDR3 is made up of 16 amino acids. Germline V gene data show CDR1 as SGHTA and CDR2 as FQGNSA. After removal of 4 bases from V and 3 bases from J, the junction contained 5 bases not matched to a gene. The CDR3 bases are TGTGCCAGCAGCTCTCGGACAGGGGGCCCCAATCAGCCCCAGCATTTT. Translation: CASSSRTGGPNQPQHF.

The chain couples TRBV6-2 or TRBV6-3 to TRBJ2-2; 12 bases align to TRBD2. V lost 5 bases, J lost 5 bases, and 12 bases stayed unmatched. Germline-derived CDR1 and CDR2 are MNHEY and SVGEGT. This CDR3 has 18 amino acids. The CDR3 loop reads CASSHGLAGSRGTGELFF. CDR3 bases: TGTGCCAGCAGTCACGGACTAGCGGGAAGCCGGGGTACCGGGGAGCTGTTTTTT.

This clone was seen a few times. The chain carries TRBV10-3 and TRBJ1-1; D is undetermined. The ends were cut back, 1 base at V and 0 bases at J, with 9 bases in the middle. The CDR3 sequence is 15 residues long. The V gene's germline CDR1 is ENHRY and CDR2 SYGVKD. CDR3 sequence (DNA): TGTGCCATCAGTGAGTTGGGGAGCATGAACACTGAAGCTTTCTTT. It is translated as CAISELGSMNTEAFF.

The chain recombines TRBV12-3 or TRBV12-4 with TRBJ1-2; a weak D match, TRBD1 (6 bases). The CDR3 runs to 12 residues. V was clipped by 5 bases and J by 6 bases, with 10 bases between them. The CDR3 nucleotides are TGTGCCAGCAGTCCTACAGGGAATGGCTACACCTTC. Amino acids: CASSPTGNGYTF.

This clone appeared a few times. The chain employs TRBV7-2 and TRBJ2-1, with 7 positions matching TRBD2. The CDR3 has 15 residues. The ends lost 5 bases at V and 7 bases at J; junction bases unmatched: 11. From germline, CDR1 is SGHTA and CDR2 FQGNSA. CDR3 sequence (DNA): TGTGCCAGCAGCACCGCCGGGGGGAGTTGGAATGAGCAGTTCTTC. Translating it yields CASSTAGGSWNEQFF.

The chain uses TRBV19 and TRBJ2-2, with D perhaps matching TRBD2 (5 bases). V dropped 5 bases and J dropped 7 bases, with 17 bases sitting between them. Looked up from germline, CDR1 is LNHDA and CDR2 is SQIVND (reference sequence). This CDR3 region has 15 residues. CDR3 sequence: CASSSIPPGNGELFF. CDR3 in DNA: TGTGCCAGTAGTTCAATACCCCCGGGAAACGGGGAGCTGTTTTTT.

This sequence joins TRBV2 and TRBJ2-4; no clear D. This CDR3 comprises 14 residues. Trimming removed 4 bases at V and 0 bases at J, with 7 bases between. The germline V gene encodes CDR1 SNHLY and CDR2 FYNNEI. This CDR3 reads CASSATGAKNIQYF. DNA for the CDR3: TGTGCCAGCAGTGCCACCGGAGCCAAAAACATTCAGTACTTC.

The CDR3 is CASSFRGSGYTF. CDR3 in DNA: TGTGCCAGCAGTTTTAGGGGTTCTGGCTACACCTTC. This sequence joins TRBV6-5 and TRBJ1-2; D may be TRBD1 (5 bases). V was shortened by 4 bases and J by 7 bases, with 10 bases between the two germline ends. The length of the CDR3 is 12 residues. Looked up from germline, CDR1 is MNHEY and CDR2 is SVGAGI.

This chain links TRBV20-1 with TRBJ1-4, with TRBD1 matching 8 bases. From germline, CDR1 is DFQATT and CDR2 SNEGSKA (reference sequence). This CDR3 region has 16 residues. The trim removed 3 bases at V and 0 bases at J, leaving 6 bases unmatched. CDR3 residues: CSASVDRGTTNEKLFF. In nucleotides, the CDR3 is TGCAGTGCTAGTGTCGACAGGGGCACAACTAATGAAAAACTGTTTTTT.

The chain uses TRBV6-2 or TRBV6-3 and TRBJ2-1, with 8 bases lining up with TRBD1. The CDR3 sequence is 16 residues long. CDR1 is MNHEY and CDR2 is SVGEGT in the germline V gene. Trimming cost V 2 bases and J 0 bases; bases outside gene matches: 3. The CDR3 DNA sequence: TGTGCCAGCAGTTACCACACAGGGGGCTCCTACAATGAGCAGTTCTTC. Its protein is CASSYHTGGSYNEQFF.

The V call is TRBV5-1, the J call TRBJ2-7, with TRBD2 matching over 7 bases. The germline gives CDR1 SGHRS, CDR2 YFSETQ. V shed 0 bases, J shed 6 bases, and the junction held 9 bases outside the gene matches. The CDR3 spans 15 residues. CDR3 DNA sequence: TGCGCCAGCAGCTTGGCATCTGGCGGGGGAGCCGAGCAGTACTTC. This translates into CASSLASGGGAEQYF. Using reference TRBV5-1 and TRBJ2-7 for the parts outside the CDR3, the full variable domain is KAGVTQTPRYLIKTRGQQVTLSCSPISGHRSVSWYQQTPGQGLQFLFEYFSETQRNKGNFPGRFSGRQFSNSRSEMNVSTLELGDSALYLCASSLASGGGAEQYFGPGTRLTVT.

The V call is TRBV6-6, the J call TRBJ2-5, with 10 bases fitting TRBD1. The length of the CDR3 is 15 residues. With V trimmed by 5 bases and J by 4 bases, 7 bases remained unmatched. In germline, CDR1 is MNHNY, CDR2 SVGAGI (reference sequence). CDR3 sequence: CASSRQGAGRETQYF. Written as DNA, the CDR3 is TGTGCCAGCAGTCGACAGGGGGCGGGGAGAGAGACCCAGTACTTC.

The chain is built from TRBV5-1 and TRBJ2-1; 10 positions match TRBD2. Germline V gene sequence: CDR1 SGHRS, CDR2 YFSETQ. V lost 6 bases to trimming and J lost 2 bases; unmatched junction nucleotides: 5. This CDR3 comprises 15 residues. CDR3 amino acids: CASNELAGTYNEQFF. The CDR3 coding sequence is TGCGCCAGCAATGAACTAGCGGGAACCTACAATGAGCAGTTCTTC.

The chain recombines TRBV20-1 with TRBJ2-7; 10 positions agree with TRBD1. The V gene end was trimmed by 3 bases and the J gene end by 1 base; junction bases not matched to a gene: 12. Germline V gene sequence: CDR1 DFQATT, CDR2 SNEGSKA (reference sequence). This CDR3 contains 17 residues. This CDR3 is CSASRDRGGFLSYEQYF. CDR3 in DNA: TGCAGTGCTAGTCGGGACAGGGGAGGGTTTTTGTCCTACGAGCAGTACTTC.

V usage is TRBV5-6 and J usage is TRBJ1-2; TRBD1 matches 11 bases. Germline V lookup: CDR1 SGHDT, CDR2 YYEEEE. V trimming: 0 bases; J trimming: 6 bases; junction bases outside the gene matches: 4. This CDR3 contains 15 residues. This chain's CDR3 is CASSLVTGQGDGYTF. CDR3 sequence (DNA): TGTGCCAGCAGCTTGGTTACGGGACAGGGGGATGGCTACACCTTC.

This clone was counted only a few times. The chain combines TRBV7-8 with TRBJ2-1; 11 positions agree with TRBD2. The ends lost 6 bases at V and 5 bases at J; junction bases unmatched: 6. Germline assignment: CDR1 SGHVS and CDR2 FQNEAQ. CDR3 length equals 15 residues. Here the CDR3 reads CASRPGLAGHNEQFF. For the CDR3, the DNA is TGTGCCAGCAGACCTGGACTAGCGGGCCACAATGAGCAGTTCTTC.

The V call is TRBV19, the J call TRBJ2-1, with 9 positions matching TRBD2. The CDR3 has 17 amino acids. The V gene end was trimmed by 3 bases and the J gene end by 7 bases; junction bases not matched to a gene: 13. CDR1 and CDR2 from the germline V gene are LNHDA and SQIVND (reference sequence). CDR3 protein: CASSMRGPGLAGNEQFF. In DNA form, the CDR3 reads TGTGCCAGTAGTATGAGGGGACCGGGACTAGCCGGGAATGAGCAGTTCTTC.

This clone was detected once. This chain links TRBV2 with TRBJ2-5, with a tentative D call TRBD1 (7 bases). CDR3 length: 12 amino acids. The V end was cut by 6 bases, the J end by 7 bases, with 12 bases between. Germline V gene sequence: CDR1 SNHLY, CDR2 FYNNEI. CDR3 region: CASRDRRGTQYF. For the CDR3, the DNA is TGTGCCAGCAGGGACAGGAGGGGGACCCAGTACTTC.